These T cell receptor beta chains were read from a single sample in a study of T cell changes during pregnancy in multiple sclerosis. Method: immunoSEQ multiplex PCR; TCRdb's copy keeps in-frame clones and lacks some. The sample lists just under 95,000 clones; approximately 92% were seen once. Sequences were derived from peripheral blood, sampled in the first trimester of pregnancy. These receptor sequences come from a female donor with multiple sclerosis, enrolled in a pregnancy study. The CDR3 runs from the conserved cysteine through the conserved F or W. The order of the fields is D gene, J gene, clone size, V gene, CDR3 length, CDR3 protein, CDR3 DNA. A D gene is named only where the DNA matches it firmly. The size of a clone is reported for some rows only, either as once, few or many, or as a class for expanded clones.

>NA|TRBJ1-3|NA|TRBV7-6|16
CASSLGDSGTRNTIYF
TGTGCCAGCAGCTTAGGTGACTCCGGCACGAGAAACACCATATATTTT
>NA|TRBJ2-7|few|TRBV4-2|15
CASSQARFTSYEQYF
TGTGCCAGCAGCCAGGCTAGATTCACCTCCTACGAGCAGTACTTC
>NA|TRBJ1-1|NA|TRBV4-1|16
CASSQVGTFMNTEAFF
TGCGCCAGCAGCCAAGTCGGGACATTTATGAACACTGAAGCTTTCTTT
>NA|TRBJ2-7|once|TRBV30|13
CAWSVGRAYEQYF
TGTGCCTGGAGTGTAGGCAGGGCCTACGAGCAGTACTTC
>NA|TRBJ2-1|once|TRBV13|16
CASSLPYRSSYNEQFF
TGTGCCAGCAGTCTACCCTACCGGAGCTCCTACAATGAGCAGTTCTTC
>NA|TRBJ1-2|NA|TRBV11-2|14
CASSLAEGIDGYTF
TGTGCCAGCAGCTTAGCGGAGGGGATCGACGGCTACACCTTC
>TRBD1|TRBJ1-2|NA|TRBV2|14
CASSEMGQGGRFSF
TGTGCCAGCAGTGAAATGGGACAGGGCGGAAGGTTCTCCTTC
>TRBD1|TRBJ1-3|NA|TRBV5-5|17
CASSAGQGRLRGNTIYF
TGTGCCAGCAGCGCCGGACAGGGCCGGTTAAGGGGAAACACCATATATTTT
>TRBD2|TRBJ2-7|NA|TRBV29-1|13
CSAGAGGPYEQYF
TGCAGCGCCGGGGCGGGAGGGCCCTACGAGCAGTACTTC
>TRBD2|TRBJ2-2|NA|TRBV2|16
CASTSGTSGRTGELFF
TGTGCCAGCACTTCCGGGACTAGCGGGAGGACCGGGGAGCTGTTTTTT
>TRBD1|TRBJ2-2|NA|TRBV19|19
CASSGVGQGATRGTGELFF
TGTGCCAGTAGTGGGGTGGGACAGGGGGCGACCCGAGGCACCGGGGAGCTGTTTTTT
>TRBD2|TRBJ2-7|NA|TRBV7-9|16
CASSLAGTSVSYEQYF
TGTGCCAGCAGCTTAGCGGGGACTAGCGTATCATACGAGCAGTACTTC
>NA|TRBJ2-7|NA|TRBV28|12
CASSPTAYEQYF
TGTGCCAGCAGCCCCACCGCGTACGAGCAGTACTTC
>TRBD1|TRBJ1-1|NA|TRBV9|14
CASSSGTGLTEAFF
TGTGCCAGCAGCAGCGGGACAGGGTTGACTGAAGCTTTCTTT
>NA|TRBJ1-5|NA|TRBV2|16
CASRADRVFSNQPQHF
TGTGCCAGCAGGGCAGATCGGGTGTTTAGCAATCAGCCCCAGCATTTT
>TRBD2|TRBJ2-7|NA|TRBV5-4|16
CASSPHPLAVDREQYF
TGTGCCAGCAGCCCTCATCCCCTAGCGGTGGATCGGGAGCAGTACTTC
>TRBD1|TRBJ1-4|NA|TRBV28|17
CASRKDRVGATNEKLFF
TGTGCCAGCAGAAAGGACAGGGTGGGTGCAACTAATGAAAAACTGTTTTTT
>TRBD1|TRBJ2-7|NA|TRBV29-1|14
CSVESGQGAYEQYF
TGCAGCGTTGAGTCGGGACAGGGTGCCTACGAGCAGTACTTC
>NA|TRBJ2-3|NA|TRBV9|15
CASSGPMGATDTQYF
TGTGCCAGCAGTGGCCCCATGGGGGCGACAGATACGCAGTATTTT
>NA|TRBJ2-5|NA|TRBV27|14
CASSLVSGSQTQYF
TGTGCCAGCAGTTTAGTGTCAGGTTCGCAGACCCAGTACTTC
>NA|TRBJ2-1|NA|TRBV28|15
CASSFSQVSYNEQFF
TGTGCCAGCAGTTTTTCGCAGGTATCCTACAATGAGCAGTTCTTC
>NA|TRBJ1-2|once|TRBV18|13
CASSVTENYGYTF
TGTGCCAGCTCAGTAACAGAGAACTATGGCTACACCTTC
>TRBD2|TRBJ2-3|NA|TRBV5-4|16
CASSLGTSGSTDTQYF
TGTGCCAGCAGCTTGGGGACTAGCGGGAGCACAGATACGCAGTATTTT
>TRBD1|TRBJ2-1|once|TRBV7-9|15
CASSLRDRRYNEQFF
TGTGCCAGCAGCCTCCGGGACAGGAGATACAATGAGCAGTTCTTC
>TRBD1|TRBJ2-7|few|TRBV9|15
CASSPRDRQRDEQYF
TGTGCCAGCAGCCCCAGGGACAGGCAGCGGGACGAGCAGTACTTC
>NA|TRBJ1-5|once|TRBV6-6|14
CASSLHSRGQPQHF
TGTGCCAGCAGCCTGCATTCCAGGGGACAGCCCCAGCATTTT
>TRBD2|TRBJ2-5|NA|TRBV29-1|13
CSGYSGRGETQYF
TGCAGCGGATATAGCGGGAGGGGAGAGACCCAGTACTTC
>NA|TRBJ2-7|NA|TRBV11-1|15
CASSLVLQGRDEQYF
TGTGCCAGCAGCTTAGTTTTGCAGGGGCGCGACGAGCAGTACTTC
>NA|TRBJ2-3|NA|TRBV14|15
CASSQSRALTDTQYF
TGTGCCAGCAGCCAATCGCGGGCACTCACAGATACGCAGTATTTT
>TRBD1|TRBJ2-6|NA|TRBV28|17
CASTTGTAYSGANVLTF
TGTGCCAGCACCACCGGGACAGCTTACTCTGGGGCCAACGTCCTGACTTTC
>TRBD2|TRBJ2-3|NA|TRBV10-3|16
CAISDFTSGNTDTQYF
TGTGCCATCAGTGATTTTACTAGCGGGAACACAGATACGCAGTATTTT
>TRBD2|TRBJ2-7|NA|TRBV7-3|17
CASSPKWLAGPSHEQYF
TGTGCCAGCAGCCCCAAGTGGCTAGCGGGCCCATCTCACGAGCAGTACTTC
>TRBD1|TRBJ1-2|NA|TRBV9|15
CASSDGTGITSGYTF
TGTGCCAGCAGCGACGGGACAGGGATTACGTCTGGCTACACCTTC
>TRBD2|TRBJ2-3|NA|TRBV19|15
CASSGSSGRTDTQYF
TGTGCCAGTAGTGGGTCTAGCGGGAGGACAGATACGCAGTATTTT
>TRBD2|TRBJ2-1|NA|TRBV11-2|16
CASSPRLAGPLNEQFF
TGTGCCAGCAGCCCCCGACTAGCGGGACCACTCAATGAGCAGTTCTTC
>NA|TRBJ1-5|NA|TRBV29-1|13
CSVRIGGNQPQHF
TGCAGCGTCCGCATCGGGGGCAATCAGCCCCAGCATTTT
>NA|TRBJ2-6|NA|TRBV10-3|16
CAISFDSPSGANVLTF
TGTGCCATCAGTTTTGACAGCCCCTCTGGGGCCAACGTCCTGACTTTC
>NA|TRBJ2-1|once|TRBV10-3|13
CAISVDTYNEQFF
TGTGCCATCAGTGTTGACACCTACAATGAGCAGTTCTTC
>NA|TRBJ2-3|once|TRBV6-5|15
CASSFVSGATDTQYF
TGTGCCAGCAGTTTTGTTTCAGGGGCGACAGATACGCAGTATTTT
>NA|TRBJ2-7|NA|TRBV10-3|15
CAISEPSAHRGEQYF
TGTGCCATCAGTGAGCCTTCGGCCCACCGCGGCGAGCAGTACTTC
>TRBD2|TRBJ2-1|NA|TRBV27|14
CASSGGLAVNEQFF
TGTGCCAGCAGTGGCGGACTAGCTGTAAATGAGCAGTTCTTC
>TRBD2|TRBJ2-7|NA|TRBV5-1|15
CASSLGGGRGNEQYF
TGCGCCAGCAGCTTGGGGGGCGGGAGAGGGAACGAGCAGTACTTC
>NA|TRBJ1-3|NA|TRBV7-9|11
CASSSFDTIYF
TGTGCCAGCAGCTCCTTTGACACCATATATTTT
>NA|TRBJ2-7|NA|TRBV19|14
CASSQRWSSYEQYF
TGTGCCAGTAGTCAGCGGTGGAGCTCCTACGAGCAGTACTTC
>NA|TRBJ2-3|NA|TRBV5-4|16
CASSLARGRGTDTQYF
TGTGCCAGCAGCTTGGCAAGGGGCCGGGGGACAGATACGCAGTATTTT